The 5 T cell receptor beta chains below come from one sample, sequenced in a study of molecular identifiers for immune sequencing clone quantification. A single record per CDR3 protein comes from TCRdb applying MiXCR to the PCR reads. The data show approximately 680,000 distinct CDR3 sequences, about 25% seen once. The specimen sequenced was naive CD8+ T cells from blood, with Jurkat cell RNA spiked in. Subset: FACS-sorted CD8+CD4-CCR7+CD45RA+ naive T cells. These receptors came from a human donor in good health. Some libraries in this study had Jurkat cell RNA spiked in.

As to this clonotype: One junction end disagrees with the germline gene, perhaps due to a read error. The CDR3 bases are TGCGCCCGCAGCCCCTCCGAGGGGCGCGTCTACGAGCAGTACTTC. Its translation is CARSPSEGRVYEQYF. The V call is TRBV4-1, the J call TRBJ2-7, with D perhaps matching TRBD1 or TRBD2 (5 bases each). The CDR3 has 15 residues. The germline V gene has CDR1 MGHRA and CDR2 YSYEKL.

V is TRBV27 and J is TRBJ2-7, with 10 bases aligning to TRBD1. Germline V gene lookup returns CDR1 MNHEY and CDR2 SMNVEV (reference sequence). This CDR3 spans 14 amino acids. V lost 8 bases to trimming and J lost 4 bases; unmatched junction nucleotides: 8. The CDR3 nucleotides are TGTGCCAGCGGAGACCGGGACAGGGGATACGAGCAGTACTTC. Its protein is CASGDRDRGYEQYF.

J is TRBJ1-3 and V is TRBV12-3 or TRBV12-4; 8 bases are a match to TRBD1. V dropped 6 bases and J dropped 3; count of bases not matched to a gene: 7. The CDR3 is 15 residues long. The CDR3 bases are TGTGCCAGCAGCTCACAGGGGGTGGGTGGAAACACCATATATTTT. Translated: CASSSQGVGGNTIYF.

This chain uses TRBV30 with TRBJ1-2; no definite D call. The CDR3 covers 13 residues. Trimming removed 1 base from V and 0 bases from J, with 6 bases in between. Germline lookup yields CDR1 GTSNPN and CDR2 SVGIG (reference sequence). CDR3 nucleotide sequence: TGTGCCTGGAGTGAGGGATCTAACTATGGCTACACCTTC. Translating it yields CAWSEGSNYGYTF. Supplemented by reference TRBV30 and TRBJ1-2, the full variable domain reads SQTIHQWPATLVQPVGSPLSLECTVEGTSNPNLYWYRQAAGRGLQLLFYSVGIGQISSEVPQNLSASRPQDRQFILSSKKLLLSDSGFYLCAWSEGSNYGYTFGSGTRLTVV.

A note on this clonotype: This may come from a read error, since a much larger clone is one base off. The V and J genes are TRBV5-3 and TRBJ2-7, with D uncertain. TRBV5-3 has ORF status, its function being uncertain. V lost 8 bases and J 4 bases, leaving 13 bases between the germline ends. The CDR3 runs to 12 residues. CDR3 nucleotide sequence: TGTGCCAGCGGTTACGATGCTTACGAGCAGTACTTC. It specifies CASGYDAYEQYF.